This TCR beta chain was sequenced in a study of T cell responses to AZD1222 COVID-19 vaccine. TCRdb's table, derived via immunoSEQ multiplex PCR, lists solely in-frame clones and lacks some. The sample records about 200,000 clones, about 93% being singletons. With respect to this clone: Its target is not known.

Study results and caveats: White British people made up most donors, females outnumbered males, and clonal diversity was possibly underestimated.

The CDR3 spans 17 residues. Germline CDR1 is KGHSH and CDR2 is LQKENI. V lost 3 bases and J 5 bases, leaving 19 bases between the germline ends. The specimen comprised peripheral blood, sampled 28 days after the second AZD1222 dose. The gene calls are TRBV18 and TRBJ2-2; possible D gene TRBD2, 5 bases. This TCR derives from an adult who received the AZD1222 COVID-19 vaccine. In DNA form, the CDR3 reads TGTGCCAGCTCACCCCCCCTGATGGTCCAGCGGACCGGGGAGCTGTTTTTT. It specifies CASSPPLMVQRTGELFF. Together with reference TRBV18 and TRBJ2-2, the CDR3 gives the full variable domain: NAGVMQNPRHLVRRRGQEARLRCSPMKGHSHVYWYRQLPEEGLKFMVYLQKENIIDESGMPKERFSAEFPKEGPSILRIQQVVRGDSAAYFCASSPPLMVQRTGELFFGEGSRLTVL.